This T cell receptor beta chain was recorded in a study of neurological immune-mediated disorders. The table lists this clonotype with many counts. Specified time point: technical triplicate 3. Unsorted libraries were generated from 2 million PBMCs held at -80 degrees C. With 10-nucleotide random UMIs, 5'RACE was used to make the cDNA. TCRdb re-called the 5' RACE reads through MiXCR, storing one row per CDR3 protein. The repertoire has 45,000 or so distinct CDR3 sequences, 20% to 25% of them found once; the top ten carry approximately 4.2%. This receptor was identified in a man aged 60 to 69 with HTLV-1-associated myelopathy (HAM/TSP). The material sequenced was PBMCs.

This CDR3 reads CASSVDSRSNYGYTF. In DNA, the CDR3 is TGTGCCAGCAGCGTTGACAGTCGGTCTAACTATGGCTACACCTTC. V and J are TRBV9 and TRBJ1-2, with a tentative D call TRBD1 (5 bases). The CDR3 covers 15 residues. Germline lookup yields CDR1 SGDLS and CDR2 YYNGEE. Trimming stripped 2 bases from V and 0 bases from J, with 11 bases between.